This record concerns one T cell receptor beta chain sequence. These data belong to a study of CD8+ T cells in alopecia areata. Isolated RNA was reverse transcribed into cDNA used as the sequencing template. Only in-frame clones appear in the TCRdb table, and some are missing; sequencing was by immunoSEQ multiplex PCR. The repertoire holds fewer than 80,000 clones, with about three fifths as singletons. Researchers picked out CD4+ and CD8+ T cells from PBMCs by sorting. This sample comprised CD8+ T cells sorted from blood, obtained at week 0. This sequence originates from a human donor with alopecia areata.

CDR3 region: CASSQVGTSGANEQFF. The CDR3 coding sequence is TGTGCCAGCAGCCAAGTCGGGACTAGCGGCGCCAATGAGCAGTTCTTC. The chain is built from TRBV14 and TRBJ2-1; 11 bases match TRBD2. Germline-derived CDR1 and CDR2 are SGHDN and FVKESK. This CDR3 comprises 16 residues. V gave up 1 base and J gave up 6 bases; unmatched junction bases: 5.